This T cell receptor beta chain was profiled in a study of T cell clonotyping in hematopoietic cell transplantation. Study-level findings and limits: At the given depth, recipient repertoires were over 95% de novo clonotypes. After transplant, recipient diversity fell while pathologically expanded clonotypes grew through day 180. Broader posttransplant TCR repertoire diversity was predicted by graft donor and pretransplant recipient Inverse Simpson Index values.

The V end was cut by 5 bases, the J end by 7 bases, with 14 bases between. CDR1 MGHRA and CDR2 YSYEKL come from the germline V gene. The CDR3 runs 13 residues. Generated by immunoSEQ multiplex PCR, the TCRdb table keeps only in-frame clones and is missing some. The data show about 5,000 clones, under 95% seen once. A note on this clone: The antigen is undetermined.

The sequence was collected from a female patient in her fifties who had an allogeneic stem cell transplant from a related donor, so the T cells may come from the graft donor. Some clones in this sample may be carry-over from other donors' samples. The genes are TRBV4-1 and TRBJ1-1, with a possible D match to TRBD1 (6 bases). The sequencing here drew on peripheral blood mononuclear cells, taken 100 days after allogeneic stem cell transplant. In DNA, the CDR3 is TGCGCCAGCAGCGGCATGGGGGCGAGTGAAGCTTTCTTT. It encodes CASSGMGASEAFF.